The 10 T cell receptor beta chains reported below all come from one sample, sequenced in a study of CD8 T cells in ankylosing spondylitis. Via MiXCR, TCRdb re-called the 5' RACE reads, giving one row per CDR3 protein. The sample holds 200,000 to 250,000 distinct CDR3 sequences, under 12% seen once. The material sequenced was blood, either unsorted or a sorted T cell fraction (not recorded which). The receptors here all came from a male donor with ankylosing spondylitis or in good health (not recorded which).

The table lists this clonotype with many counts. This rearrangement joins TRBV12-3 or TRBV12-4 to TRBJ2-2, with D hard to call. V was pared by 1 base and J by 3 bases, with 18 bases between. The CDR3 is made up of 18 amino acids. This CDR3 is CASSLGTASRTDTGELFF. CDR3 nucleotide sequence: TGTGCCAGCAGTTTAGGGACCGCTTCTCGGACGGACACCGGGGAGCTGTTTTTT.

CDR3 coding DNA: TGTGCCAGCAGTTACGATGGGACAAGGGTCACAGATACGCAGTATTTT. Its translation: CASSYDGTRVTDTQYF. The chain couples TRBV6-5 to TRBJ2-3; possibly TRBD1 for D (6 bases). Trimming left V 2 bases short and J 2 bases short, with 14 bases between. The CDR3 loop spans 16 amino acids. In germline, CDR1 is MNHEY, CDR2 SVGAGI.

This clonotype was seen more than once but under ten times. The chain employs TRBV7-3 and TRBJ1-5; D call uncertain. Germline loops: CDR1 SGHTA, CDR2 FQGTGA. The CDR3 has 15 residues. V was shortened by 0 bases and J by 4 bases, with 10 bases between the two germline ends. The CDR3 DNA sequence: TGTGCCAGCAGCTTAACGGGCCAGGAGAATCAGCCCCAGCATTTT. The encoded protein is CASSLTGQENQPQHF.

The chain links TRBV7-2 to TRBJ2-2; 7 positions match TRBD1. V shed 5 bases, J shed 7 bases, and the junction held 16 bases outside the gene matches. This CDR3 has 17 amino acids. Germline CDR1 and CDR2: SGHTA and FQGNSA. The CDR3: CASSPVIRQGRGGELFF. The CDR3 nucleotides are TGTGCCAGCAGCCCCGTTATTAGACAGGGACGAGGCGGGGAGCTGTTTTTT.

The V call is TRBV27, the J call TRBJ1-6; 10 nucleotides agree with TRBD1. J gave up 7 bases and V 9 bases, and 15 bases lay outside the gene matches. The CDR3 runs 17 residues. Germline V gives CDR1 MNHEY, CDR2 SMNVEV (reference sequence). The CDR3: CASRGERQGAGNSPLHF. The CDR3 DNA reads as TGTGCCAGTAGGGGAGAAAGACAGGGGGCTGGGAATTCACCCCTCCACTTT.

The chain links TRBV2 to TRBJ1-1; 9 bases fit TRBD1. Germline V gene data show CDR1 as SNHLY and CDR2 as FYNNEI. This CDR3 has 15 residues. Unmatched junction bases numbered 10, after V lost 6 bases and J lost 5 bases. The CDR3 protein is CASREKGQGRTEAFF. The CDR3, as DNA: TGTGCCAGCAGGGAAAAGGGACAGGGCCGAACTGAAGCTTTCTTT.

This chain joins TRBV20-1 and TRBJ2-1, with TRBD2 as a possible D gene (6 bases). V lost 6 bases, J lost 3 bases, and 15 bases lay in between. This CDR3 spans 14 amino acids. The germline CDR1 and CDR2 sequences are DFQATT and SNEGSKA (reference sequence). The CDR3 region is CSAVPLAFYNEQFF. Here the CDR3 DNA reads TGCAGTGCCGTCCCACTAGCTTTCTACAATGAGCAGTTCTTC.

This clonotype was seen ten or more times. This chain connects TRBV6-6 to TRBJ2-7; maybe TRBD1 (6 bases). This CDR3 has 13 amino acids. V was clipped by 5 bases and J by 6 bases, with 14 bases between them. The germline V gene has CDR1 MNHNY and CDR2 SVGAGI (reference sequence). This chain's CDR3 is CASSKSGELEQYF. The DNA of the CDR3 is TGTGCCAGCAGTAAATCAGGGGAACTCGAGCAGTACTTC.

This clonotype was observed at least ten times. The chain is built from TRBV5-8 and TRBJ2-5, with D tentatively TRBD2 (5 bases). V was trimmed by 0 bases and J by 4 bases, leaving 10 bases between them. There are 14 residues in the CDR3. From germline, CDR1 is SGHTS and CDR2 YDEGEE. The CDR3, as DNA: TGTGCCAGCAGCTTGGATCTAGCTTCAGAGACCCAGTACTTC. Its protein is CASSLDLASETQYF.

This clonotype was counted a few times. The genes are TRBV6-1 and TRBJ2-3, with 7 bases matching TRBD1. Germline loops: CDR1 MNHNS, CDR2 SASEGT. Germline trimming cut 0 bases from V and 2 bases from J; bases unmatched to any gene: 5. The length of the CDR3 is 16 residues. As DNA, the CDR3 is TGTGCCAGCAGTGAAGCTCGAGGGACAGCCACAGATACGCAGTATTTT. This encodes CASSEARGTATDTQYF.